The clone carrying this TCR beta chain was seen many times. The V gene's germline CDR1 is SGHTA and CDR2 FQGNSA. The germline V and J ends were trimmed by 2 bases and 5 bases, with 18 bases remaining between them. This CDR3 has 16 amino acids. Samples came from axillary lymph nodes draining the breast cancer. The data are from a study of breast tumors, draining lymph nodes, adjacent tissues. MiXCR, applied by TCRdb to the multiplex PCR reads, yields one record per CDR3 protein. The table shows 84,000 or so distinct CDR3 sequences, with over 25% occurring only once. Sample: axillary lymph node tissue. The receptor was derived from a female donor with breast cancer. Some clones in this sample may be carry-over from other donors' samples. The gene calls are TRBV7-2 and TRBJ2-5, with D perhaps matching TRBD1 or TRBD2 (5 bases each). CDR3 loop: CASSLSGASSWETQYF. The CDR3 DNA follows: TGTGCCAGCAGCTTAAGTGGGGCTAGCTCCTGGGAGACCCAGTACTTC.